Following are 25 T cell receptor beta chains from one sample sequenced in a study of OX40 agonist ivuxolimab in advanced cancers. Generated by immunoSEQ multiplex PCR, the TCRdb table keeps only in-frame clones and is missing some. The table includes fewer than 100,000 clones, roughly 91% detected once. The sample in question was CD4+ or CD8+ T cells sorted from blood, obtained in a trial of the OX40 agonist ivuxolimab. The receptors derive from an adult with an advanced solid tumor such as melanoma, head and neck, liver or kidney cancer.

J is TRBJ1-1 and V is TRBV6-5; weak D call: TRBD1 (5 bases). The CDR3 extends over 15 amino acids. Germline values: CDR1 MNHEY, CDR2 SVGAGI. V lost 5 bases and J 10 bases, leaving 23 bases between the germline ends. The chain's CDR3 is CASSQGLFLQPRAFF. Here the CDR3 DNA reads TGTGCCAGCAGTCAGGGACTTTTTCTCCAGCCTAGAGCTTTCTTT.

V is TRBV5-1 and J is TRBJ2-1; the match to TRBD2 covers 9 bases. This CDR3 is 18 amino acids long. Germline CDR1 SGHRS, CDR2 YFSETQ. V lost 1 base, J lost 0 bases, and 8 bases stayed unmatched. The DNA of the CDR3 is TGCGCCAGCAGCTTGACCGTACTAGCGGGCGTCTCCTACAATGAGCAGTTCTTC. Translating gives CASSLTVLAGVSYNEQFF.

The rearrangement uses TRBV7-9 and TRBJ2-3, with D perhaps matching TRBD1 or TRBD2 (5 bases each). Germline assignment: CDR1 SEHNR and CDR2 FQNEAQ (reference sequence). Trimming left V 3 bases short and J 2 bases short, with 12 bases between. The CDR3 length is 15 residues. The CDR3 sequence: CASSFRDPFTDTQYF. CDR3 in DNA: TGTGCCAGCAGCTTTAGGGACCCCTTCACAGATACGCAGTATTTT.

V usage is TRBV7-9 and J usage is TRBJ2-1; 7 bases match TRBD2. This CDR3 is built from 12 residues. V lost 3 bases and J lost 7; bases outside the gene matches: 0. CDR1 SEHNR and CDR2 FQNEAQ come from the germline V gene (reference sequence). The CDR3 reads CASSFSGNEQFF. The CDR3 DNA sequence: TGTGCCAGCAGCTTTAGCGGGAATGAGCAGTTCTTC.

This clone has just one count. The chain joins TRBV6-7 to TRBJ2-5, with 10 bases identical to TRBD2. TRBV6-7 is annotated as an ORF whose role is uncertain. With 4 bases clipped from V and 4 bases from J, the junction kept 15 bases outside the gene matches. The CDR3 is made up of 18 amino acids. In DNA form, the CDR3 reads TGTGCCAGCAGTTCCCATTCGCGGAGCGGGAGGGCCGTAGAGACCCAGTACTTC. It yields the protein CASSSHSRSGRAVETQYF.

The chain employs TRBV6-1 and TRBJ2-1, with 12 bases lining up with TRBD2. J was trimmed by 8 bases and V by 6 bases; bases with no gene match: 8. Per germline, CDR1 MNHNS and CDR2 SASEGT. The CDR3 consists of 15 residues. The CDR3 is CASRGLAGGPHEQFF. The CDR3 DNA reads TGTGCCAGCAGGGGGCTAGCGGGAGGGCCCCATGAGCAGTTCTTC.

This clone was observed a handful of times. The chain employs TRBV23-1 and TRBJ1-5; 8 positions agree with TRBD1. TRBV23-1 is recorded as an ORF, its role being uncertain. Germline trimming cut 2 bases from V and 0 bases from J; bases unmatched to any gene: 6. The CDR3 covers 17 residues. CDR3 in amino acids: CASSQPRTGSSNQPQHF. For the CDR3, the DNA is TGCGCCAGCAGTCAACCCAGGACAGGGAGTAGCAATCAGCCCCAGCATTTT.

The CDR3 region has the DNA TGTGCCAGCAGCTTGTTGTCCAGGGGCCGAATTGAAGCTTTCTTT. It yields the protein CASSLLSRGRIEAFF. J is TRBJ1-1 and V is TRBV5-4; D perhaps matches TRBD1 (6 bases). Germline CDR1 SGHNT, CDR2 YYREEE (reference sequence). CDR3 length: 15 residues. Trimming took 1 base from V and 7 from J, leaving 17 bases between them.

The CDR3 DNA reads as TGTGCCAGCAGTGAGTCGGCAGGGAGTGGCTACACCTTC. Translation gives CASSESAGSGYTF. J is TRBJ1-2 and V is TRBV2; TRBD1 is a possible D gene (5 bases). The CDR3 length is 13 residues. From germline, CDR1 is SNHLY and CDR2 FYNNEI. V lost 3 bases and J 7 bases, leaving 12 bases between the germline ends. The entire variable domain, with the rest obtained from reference TRBV2 and TRBJ1-2, is as follows: EPEVTQTPSHQVTQMGQEVILRCVPISNHLYFYWYRQILGQKVEFLVSFYNNEISEKSEIFDDQFSVERPDGSNFTLKIRSTKLEDSAMYFCASSESAGSGYTFGSGTRLTVV.

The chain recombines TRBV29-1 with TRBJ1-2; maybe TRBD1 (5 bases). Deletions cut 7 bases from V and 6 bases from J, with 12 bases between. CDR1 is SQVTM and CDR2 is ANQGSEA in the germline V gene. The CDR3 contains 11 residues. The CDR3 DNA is TGCAGCGCCCTTGGGGGAAATGGCTACACCTTC. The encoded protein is CSALGGNGYTF. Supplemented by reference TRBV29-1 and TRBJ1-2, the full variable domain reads SAVISQKPSRDICQRGTSLTIQCQVDSQVTMMFWYRQQPGQSLTLIATANQGSEATYESGFVIDKFPISRPNLTFSTLTVSNMSPEDSSIYLCSALGGNGYTFGSGTRLTVV.

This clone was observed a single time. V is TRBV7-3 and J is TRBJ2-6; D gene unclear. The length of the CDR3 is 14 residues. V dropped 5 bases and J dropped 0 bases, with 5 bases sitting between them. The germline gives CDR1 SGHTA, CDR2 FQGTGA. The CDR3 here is CASSPHSGANVLTF. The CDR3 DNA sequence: TGTGCCAGCAGCCCCCACTCTGGGGCCAACGTCCTGACTTTC.

CDR3 amino acids: CASSLDAGGGNQPQHF. CDR3 DNA: TGTGCCAGCAGCTTAGACGCGGGTGGGGGCAATCAGCCCCAGCATTTT. The J gene is TRBJ1-5, the V gene TRBV11-1; D uncertain. This CDR3 comprises 16 residues. V was shortened by 1 base and J by 2 bases, with 12 bases between the two germline ends. Germline CDR1 is SGHAT and CDR2 is FQDESV (reference sequence).

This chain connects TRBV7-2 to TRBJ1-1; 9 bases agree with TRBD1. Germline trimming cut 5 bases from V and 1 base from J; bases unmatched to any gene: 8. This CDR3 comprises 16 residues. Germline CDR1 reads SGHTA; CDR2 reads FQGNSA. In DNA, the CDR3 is TGTGCCAGCAGCGCCAGGACAGGGGTAAGGAACACTGAAGCTTTCTTT. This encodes CASSARTGVRNTEAFF.

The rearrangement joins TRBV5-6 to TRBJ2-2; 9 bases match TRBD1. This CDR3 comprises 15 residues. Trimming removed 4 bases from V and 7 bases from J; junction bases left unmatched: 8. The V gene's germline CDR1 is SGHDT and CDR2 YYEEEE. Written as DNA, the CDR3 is TGTGCCAGCAGCCGAACAGGGGGCGGAGACGGGGAGCTGTTTTTT. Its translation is CASSRTGGGDGELFF.

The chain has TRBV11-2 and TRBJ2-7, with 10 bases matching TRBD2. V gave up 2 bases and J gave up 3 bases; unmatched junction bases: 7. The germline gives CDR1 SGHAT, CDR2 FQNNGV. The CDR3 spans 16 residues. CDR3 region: CASSLKGLAAFYEQYF. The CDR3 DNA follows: TGTGCCAGCAGCTTAAAAGGACTAGCGGCCTTCTACGAGCAGTACTTC.

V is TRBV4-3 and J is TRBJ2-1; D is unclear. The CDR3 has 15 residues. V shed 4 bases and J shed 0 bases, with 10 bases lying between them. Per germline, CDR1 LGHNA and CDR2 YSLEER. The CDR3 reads CASSPKAYSYNEQFF. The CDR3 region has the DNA TGCGCCAGCAGCCCGAAGGCGTACTCCTACAATGAGCAGTTCTTC.

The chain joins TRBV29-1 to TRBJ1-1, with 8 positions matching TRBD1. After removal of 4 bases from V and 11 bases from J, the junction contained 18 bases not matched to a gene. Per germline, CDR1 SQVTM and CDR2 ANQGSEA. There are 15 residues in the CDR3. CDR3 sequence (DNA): TGCAGCGTTGTTGTTGGGACACCAGGGGGCCTGGGGGCTTTCTTT. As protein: CSVVVGTPGGLGAFF.

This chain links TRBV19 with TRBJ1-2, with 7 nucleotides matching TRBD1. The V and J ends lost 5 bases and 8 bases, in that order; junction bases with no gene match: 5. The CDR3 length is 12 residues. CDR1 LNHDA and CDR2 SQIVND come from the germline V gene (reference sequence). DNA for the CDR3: TGTGCCAGTAGTCGACAGGGCGGCGGCTACACCTTC. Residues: CASSRQGGGYTF.

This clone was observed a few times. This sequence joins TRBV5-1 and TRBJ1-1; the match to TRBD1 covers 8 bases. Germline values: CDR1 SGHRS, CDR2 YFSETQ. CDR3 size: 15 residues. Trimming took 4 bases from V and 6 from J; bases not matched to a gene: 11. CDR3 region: CASSPGQGSVPEAFF. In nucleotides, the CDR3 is TGCGCCAGCAGCCCTGGACAGGGTTCTGTCCCTGAAGCTTTCTTT.

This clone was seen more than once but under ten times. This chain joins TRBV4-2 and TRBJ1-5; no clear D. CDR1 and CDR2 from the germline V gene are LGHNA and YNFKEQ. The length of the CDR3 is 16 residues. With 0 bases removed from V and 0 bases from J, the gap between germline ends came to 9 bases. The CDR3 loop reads CASSQDSGYSNQPQHF. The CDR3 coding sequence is TGTGCCAGCAGCCAAGATTCGGGGTATAGCAATCAGCCCCAGCATTTT.

The CDR3 DNA follows: TGTGCCAGTAGTATTGATGGCAAGGCGGTTGAAGCTTTCTTT. Translation gives CASSIDGKAVEAFF. The chain couples TRBV19 to TRBJ1-1; D is undetermined. Looked up from germline, CDR1 is LNHDA and CDR2 is SQIVND (reference sequence). Trimming left V 3 bases short and J 7 bases short, with 15 bases between. This CDR3 is built from 14 residues.

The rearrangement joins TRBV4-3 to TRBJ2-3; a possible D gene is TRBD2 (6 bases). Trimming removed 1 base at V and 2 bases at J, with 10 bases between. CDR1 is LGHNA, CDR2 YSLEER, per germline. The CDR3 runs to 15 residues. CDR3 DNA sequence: TGCGCCAGCAGCCAAGGCGGGACCCTCACAGATACGCAGTATTTT. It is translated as CASSQGGTLTDTQYF.

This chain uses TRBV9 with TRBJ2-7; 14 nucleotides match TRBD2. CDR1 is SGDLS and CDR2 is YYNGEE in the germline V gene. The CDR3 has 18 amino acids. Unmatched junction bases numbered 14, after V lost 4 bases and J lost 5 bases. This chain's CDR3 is CASSPGTSGSLPRHEQYF. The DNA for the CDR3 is TGTGCCAGCAGCCCTGGGACTAGCGGGAGTCTCCCCCGTCACGAGCAGTACTTC.

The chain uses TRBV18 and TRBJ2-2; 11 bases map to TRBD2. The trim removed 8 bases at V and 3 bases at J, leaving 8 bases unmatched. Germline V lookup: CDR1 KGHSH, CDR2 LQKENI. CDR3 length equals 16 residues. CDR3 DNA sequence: TGTGCCAGCCGCCCTAAACTAGCGGGAGACACCGGGGAGCTGTTTTTT. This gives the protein CASRPKLAGDTGELFF.

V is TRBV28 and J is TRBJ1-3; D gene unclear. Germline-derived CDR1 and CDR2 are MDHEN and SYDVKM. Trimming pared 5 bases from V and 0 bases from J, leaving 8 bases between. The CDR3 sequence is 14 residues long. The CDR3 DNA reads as TGTGCCAGCAGTGCCGCCGGCTCTGGAAACACCATATATTTT. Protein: CASSAAGSGNTIYF. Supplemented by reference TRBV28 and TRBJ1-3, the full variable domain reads DVKVTQSSRYLVKRTGEKVFLECVQDMDHENMFWYRQDPGLGLRLIYFSYDVKMKEKGDIPEGYSVSREKKERFSLILESASTNQTSMYLCASSAAGSGNTIYFGEGSWLTVV.